The clone carrying this T cell receptor beta chain was seen once. The sample comes from a study of blood T cell repertoires in COVID-19. As for the study in general: Collection of acute and convalescent COVID-19 samples took place in the United States, Italy and Spain.

Per the original methods: Amplification with reference gene primers provided the estimates of nucleated cell counts. Sequencing used immunoSEQ multiplex PCR; TCRdb keeps in-frame clones, though not all of them. V and J calls plus clone size are reproduced from that table; the DNA served to infer D and trimming. The data show about 130,000 clones, with approximately 88% seen just once and approximately 10% held by the top ten. Trimming took 2 bases from V and 10 from J; bases not matched to a gene: 10. The CDR3 runs 15 residues. Germline V gene lookup returns CDR1 SGHAT and CDR2 FQNNGV. Sequenced sample: peripheral blood. The chain uses TRBV11-2 and TRBJ2-1; 8 bases fit TRBD1. The receptor comes from a man aged 50 to 59 with acute or convalescent COVID-19. CDR3 sequence reads: CASSLQPRGQGEQFF. The CDR3, as DNA: TGTGCCAGCAGCTTACAGCCCCGAGGACAGGGAGAGCAGTTCTTC.